A single sample gave rise to the 31 T cell receptor beta chains below, sequenced in a study of OX40 agonist ivuxolimab in advanced cancers. Clones were sequenced by immunoSEQ multiplex PCR, and TCRdb holds only the in-frame ones, with some missing. The table has around 74,000 clones, around 85% seen once. Sequenced here: CD4+ or CD8+ T cells sorted from blood, sampled in a trial of the OX40 agonist ivuxolimab. All receptors derive from an adult with an advanced solid tumor such as melanoma, head and neck, liver or kidney cancer.

CDR3 residues: CASSSGGVTQYF. As DNA, the CDR3 is TGTGCCAGCAGTTCTGGAGGCGTGACCCAGTACTTC. The chain combines TRBV27 with TRBJ2-5; possibly TRBD2 for D (5 bases). The CDR3 covers 12 residues. V shed 4 bases and J shed 7 bases, with 10 bases lying between them. Germline lookup yields CDR1 MNHEY and CDR2 SMNVEV (reference sequence).

V and J are TRBV25-1 and TRBJ1-2; D is uncertain. Germline V CDR1 and CDR2: MGHDK, SYGVNS. The CDR3 runs to 15 residues. V lost 6 bases, J lost 0 bases, and 14 bases lay in between. CDR3 residues: CASRGPGKANYGYTF. The CDR3 bases are TGTGCCAGCAGAGGGCCCGGAAAAGCTAACTATGGCTACACCTTC.

The chain combines TRBV12-5 with TRBJ2-1, with TRBD2 matching 12 bases. This CDR3 is 23 amino acids long. With 0 bases clipped from V and 5 bases from J, the junction kept 23 bases outside the gene matches. Per the germline V gene, CDR1 is LGHNT and CDR2 is FRNRAP. The CDR3 sequence: CASGLVRDGTGPLLAGGNNEQFF. In nucleotides, the CDR3 is TGTGCTAGTGGTTTGGTTAGGGACGGGACTGGTCCCCTACTAGCGGGAGGAAACAATGAGCAGTTCTTC.

V usage is TRBV5-6 and J usage is TRBJ2-7, with a tentative D call TRBD2 (6 bases). CDR1 and CDR2 from the germline V gene are SGHDT and YYEEEE. The V end lost 1 base, the J end lost 4 bases, and 12 bases lay between the germline ends. The CDR3 consists of 14 residues. CDR3 protein: CASSLSAGQYEQYF. The CDR3 nucleotides are TGTGCCAGCAGCTTGTCAGCGGGTCAGTACGAGCAGTACTTC. Variable domain in full (rest from reference TRBV5-6 and TRBJ2-7): DAGVTQSPTHLIKTRGQQVTLRCSPKSGHDTVSWYQQALGQGPQFIFQYYEEEERQRGNFPDRFSGHQFPNYSSELNVNALLLGDSALYLCASSLSAGQYEQYFGPGTRLTVT.

This clone was seen only once. The V call is TRBV7-2, the J call TRBJ2-5; the match to TRBD2 covers 12 bases. The better agreement between TRBJ2-7 and the DNA end casts doubt on the J call. The CDR3 has 16 amino acids. Germline loops: CDR1 SGHTA, CDR2 FQGNSA. This chain's CDR3 is CASSGLPTSGSYEQYF. The DNA of the CDR3 is TGTGCCAGCAGCGGACTTCCGACTAGCGGGAGTTACGAGCAGTACTTC.

This clone was recorded once. The chain is built from TRBV7-6 and TRBJ2-1; 8 bases line up with TRBD2. The germline V gene has CDR1 SGHVS and CDR2 FNYEAQ. Trimming took 5 bases from V and 5 from J; bases not matched to a gene: 8. The CDR3 spans 15 residues. The CDR3 region has the DNA TGTGCCAGCAGCCGGGGACTAGTGAGCAACAATGAGCAGTTCTTC. This translates into CASSRGLVSNNEQFF.

The chain joins TRBV6-6 to TRBJ1-2; TRBD1 agrees at 9 bases. CDR3 size: 14 residues. V gave up 0 bases and J gave up 8 bases; unmatched junction bases: 4. CDR1 is MNHNY and CDR2 is SVGAGI in the germline V gene (reference sequence). In DNA, the CDR3 is TGTGCCAGCAGTTACTCAAACAGGGGGCGAGGCTACACCTTC. Encoded protein: CASSYSNRGRGYTF.

This sequence joins TRBV5-1 and TRBJ2-5; D unresolved. The last part of the DNA fits TRBJ2-7 better; the J call may be wrong. In germline, CDR1 is SGHRS, CDR2 YFSETQ. This CDR3 has 13 residues. The CDR3 DNA is TGCGCCAGCAGCTCCCCCGGAGAGTACGAGCAGTACTTC. Its translation is CASSSPGEYEQYF.

This chain uses TRBV2 with TRBJ2-3; D tentatively fits TRBD1 or TRBD2 (6 bases each). CDR3 length: 16 residues. V was clipped by 3 bases and J by 5 bases, with 18 bases between them. CDR1 and CDR2 from the germline V gene are SNHLY and FYNNEI. CDR3 in amino acids: CASSERQGRGKDTQYF. CDR3 sequence (DNA): TGTGCCAGCAGTGAGCGGCAGGGGCGCGGGAAAGATACGCAGTATTTT.

The chain employs TRBV6-6 and TRBJ1-1, with a weak D call TRBD1 (5 bases). Trimming left V 2 bases short and J 1 base short, with 5 bases between. Germline CDR1 and CDR2: MNHNY and SVGAGI (reference sequence). The CDR3 totals 13 residues. CDR3 loop: CASSYTGNTEAFF. DNA for the CDR3: TGTGCCAGCAGTTACACAGGGAACACTGAAGCTTTCTTT.

The chain has TRBV5-6 and TRBJ1-3; D uncertain. Germline V CDR1 and CDR2: SGHDT, YYEEEE. The CDR3 is 15 amino acids. Trimming removed 1 base at V and 4 bases at J, with 12 bases between. CDR3 DNA sequence: TGTGCCAGCAGCTTGTCTCGGGGAGGAGGAAACACCATATATTTT. This codes for CASSLSRGGGNTIYF. Using reference TRBV5-6 and TRBJ1-3 for the parts outside the CDR3, the full variable domain is DAGVTQSPTHLIKTRGQQVTLRCSPKSGHDTVSWYQQALGQGPQFIFQYYEEEERQRGNFPDRFSGHQFPNYSSELNVNALLLGDSALYLCASSLSRGGGNTIYFGEGSWLTVV.

The chain couples TRBV2 to TRBJ2-3; TRBD1 aligns across 10 bases. Per the germline V gene, CDR1 is SNHLY and CDR2 is FYNNEI. With V trimmed by 7 bases and J by 1 base, 2 bases remained unmatched. The CDR3 is made up of 14 amino acids. The CDR3 coding sequence is TGTGCCAGCACCGGACAGGGGGGCACAGATACGCAGTATTTT. Translation: CASTGQGGTDTQYF.

V and J are TRBV12-5 and TRBJ1-1, with D unresolved. Trimming cost V 1 base and J 0 bases, with 3 bases left between them. This CDR3 is 13 amino acids long. CDR1 is LGHNT, CDR2 FRNRAP, per germline. For the CDR3, the DNA is TGTGCTAGTGGTTTGGGGATGAACACTGAAGCTTTCTTT. This translates into CASGLGMNTEAFF.

This chain uses TRBV25-1 with TRBJ1-6; D is unresolved. The germline V gene has CDR1 MGHDK and CDR2 SYGVNS. V shed 6 bases and J shed 7 bases, with 7 bases lying between them. The CDR3 totals 12 residues. CDR3 in amino acids: CASRQGNSPLHF. CDR3 nucleotide sequence: TGTGCCAGCAGACAAGGGAATTCACCCCTCCACTTT. Combining the CDR3 with reference TRBV25-1 and TRBJ1-6 gives the whole variable domain EADIYQTPRYLVIGTGKKITLECSQTMGHDKMYWYQQDPGMELHLIHYSYGVNSTEKGDLSSESTVSRIRTEHFPLTLESARPSHTSQYLCASRQGNSPLHFGNGTRLTVT.

This clone was seen a few times. The rearrangement uses TRBV6-1 and TRBJ2-2, with TRBD1 matching over 7 bases. Germline loops: CDR1 MNHNS, CDR2 SASEGT. Unmatched junction bases numbered 5, after V lost 4 bases and J lost 0 bases. This CDR3 is 16 amino acids long. This CDR3 is CASSVIGTANTGELFF. The CDR3 DNA reads TGTGCCAGCAGTGTGATCGGGACAGCGAACACCGGGGAGCTGTTTTTT.

The CDR3 sequence: CASRAISGKFYEQYF. CDR3 bases: TGTGCCAGCAGAGCAATTAGCGGGAAGTTCTACGAGCAGTACTTC. The V call is TRBV6-5, the J call TRBJ2-7, with TRBD2 matching 8 bases. Germline V gives CDR1 MNHEY, CDR2 SVGAGI. The V segment lost 6 bases and the J segment 3 bases; nucleotides outside the gene matches: 10. This CDR3 has 15 amino acids.

The chain combines TRBV7-9 with TRBJ2-7; 9 bases fit TRBD1. The ends lost 3 bases at V and 7 bases at J; junction bases unmatched: 10. CDR1 and CDR2 (germline): SEHNR, FQNEAQ (reference sequence). This CDR3 contains 15 residues. The CDR3 here is CASSFGTGISGEQYF. The CDR3 DNA reads as TGTGCCAGCAGCTTCGGGACAGGGATCTCGGGAGAGCAGTACTTC.

V usage is TRBV2 and J usage is TRBJ2-5; 7 bases are a match to TRBD1. CDR1 and CDR2 (germline): SNHLY, FYNNEI. J lost 0 bases, V lost 8 bases, and 12 bases had no gene match. This CDR3 has 16 amino acids. This chain's CDR3 is CASRKSGTVHQETQYF. Here the CDR3 DNA reads TGTGCCAGCCGTAAGTCCGGGACAGTGCACCAAGAGACCCAGTACTTC.

This sequence joins TRBV11-2 and TRBJ2-7, with D hard to call. V dropped 11 bases and J dropped 3 bases, with 14 bases sitting between them. The CDR3 has 12 amino acids. Germline loops: CDR1 SGHAT, CDR2 FQNNGV. The CDR3 spells CASKGGVYEQYF. Here the CDR3 DNA reads TGTGCCTCCAAAGGTGGGGTCTACGAGCAGTACTTC.

This clone was detected only once. The V gene is TRBV19, the J gene TRBJ2-1, with 10 bases fitting TRBD2. V lost 1 base, J lost 7 bases, and 4 bases stayed unmatched. CDR1 is LNHDA, CDR2 SQIVND, per germline (reference sequence). The CDR3 is made up of 15 amino acids. CDR3 DNA: TGTGCCAGTAGTATAGGAGCGGGAGGGTATAATGAGCAGTTCTTC. It encodes CASSIGAGGYNEQFF.

V gene TRBV14 combines with J gene TRBJ2-3; D remains unclear. The CDR3 is 15 amino acids. V shed 2 bases and J shed 2 bases, with 11 bases lying between them. Germline CDR1 is SGHDN and CDR2 is FVKESK. In DNA form, the CDR3 reads TGTGCCAGCAGCCAACAGAATAGTTACACAGATACGCAGTATTTT. This encodes CASSQQNSYTDTQYF.

The V call is TRBV5-8, the J call TRBJ2-5; maybe TRBD1 (6 bases). V was clipped by 4 bases and J by 4 bases, with 20 bases between them. Germline CDR1 is SGHTS and CDR2 is YDEGEE. The CDR3 totals 16 residues. The CDR3 DNA reads TGTGCCAGCAGCCCCTTGGATCCACAGGGAAGAGAGACCCAGTACTTC. This gives the protein CASSPLDPQGRETQYF.

The chain employs TRBV4-2 and TRBJ2-4; D is ambiguous. This CDR3 contains 13 residues. Between the trimmed V and J ends, which lost 8 bases and 3 bases, there was a span of 11 bases. Germline-derived CDR1 and CDR2 are LGHNA and YNFKEQ. The CDR3 region is CASSEWGKNIQYF. The DNA of the CDR3 is TGTGCCAGCTCTGAGTGGGGCAAAAACATTCAGTACTTC.

V gene TRBV6-1 combines with J gene TRBJ2-3; 8 bases line up with TRBD2. The germline gives CDR1 MNHNS, CDR2 SASEGT. The J segment lost 3 bases and the V segment lost 1 base, leaving 6 bases of the junction unmatched. The CDR3 runs to 16 residues. The CDR3 coding sequence is TGTGCCAGCAGTGAAGTTGTCGGGAGGGGGACAGATACGCAGTATTTT. The encoded protein is CASSEVVGRGTDTQYF.

The chain joins TRBV6-1 to TRBJ1-3; D remains ambiguous. The germline V gene has CDR1 MNHNS and CDR2 SASEGT. CDR3 length: 16 residues. V was shortened by 0 bases and J by 0 bases, with 9 bases between the two germline ends. CDR3 residues: CASSEAEENSGNTIYF. As DNA, the CDR3 is TGTGCCAGCAGTGAAGCCGAAGAGAACTCTGGAAACACCATATATTTT.

This rearrangement joins TRBV29-1 to TRBJ1-1, with a tentative D call TRBD1 (5 bases). Germline V gives CDR1 SQVTM, CDR2 ANQGSEA. The CDR3 sequence is 12 residues long. Deletions cut 3 bases from V and 11 bases from J, with 16 bases between. The DNA for the CDR3 is TGCAGCGTTGACCAGCAGGGAATTGGGGCTTTCTTT. Protein product: CSVDQQGIGAFF.

The chain is built from TRBV7-9 and TRBJ2-1; 11 bases map to TRBD2. Germline loops: CDR1 SEHNR, CDR2 FQNEAQ (reference sequence). This CDR3 has 15 amino acids. V lost 2 bases, J lost 15 bases, and 12 bases stayed unmatched. The CDR3 spells CASSLFELAGGRRFF. The CDR3, as DNA: TGTGCCAGCAGCTTATTCGAGTTAGCGGGGGGGCGGCGGTTCTTC.

This clone was recorded only once. The chain employs TRBV5-1 and TRBJ2-1, with TRBD1 matching 11 bases. Trimming removed 4 bases from V and 2 bases from J; junction bases left unmatched: 5. The V gene's germline CDR1 is SGHRS and CDR2 YFSETQ. CDR3 size: 16 residues. The CDR3 region is CASSRSGQGAYNEQFF. In DNA form, the CDR3 reads TGCGCCAGCAGCAGGTCGGGACAGGGGGCCTACAATGAGCAGTTCTTC.

CDR3 residues: CASSYVGLPPNEQFF. The CDR3 bases are TGTGCCAGCAGTTACGTGGGACTTCCTCCCAATGAGCAGTTCTTC. This chain uses TRBV6-6 with TRBJ2-1; a weak D match, TRBD2 (6 bases). Germline CDR1 is MNHNY and CDR2 is SVGAGI (reference sequence). This CDR3 comprises 15 residues. Trimming left V 2 bases short and J 6 bases short, with 14 bases between.

The chain carries TRBV5-6 and TRBJ2-1; 8 positions match TRBD1. Germline V lookup: CDR1 SGHDT, CDR2 YYEEEE. The CDR3 extends over 14 amino acids. Unmatched junction bases numbered 10, after V lost 2 bases and J lost 12 bases. The CDR3 loop reads CASSFGTGSMMQFF. CDR3 nucleotide sequence: TGTGCCAGCAGCTTTGGGACAGGTTCAATGATGCAGTTCTTC.

The chain is built from TRBV10-1 and TRBJ2-3; 13 positions match TRBD2. J gave up 3 bases and V 4 bases, and 4 bases lay outside the gene matches. This CDR3 spans 16 amino acids. CDR1 and CDR2 (germline): WNHNN, SYGVQD (reference sequence). The DNA for the CDR3 is TGCGCCAGCAGTGGGACTAGCGGGAGTGGTACAGATACGCAGTATTTT. Protein: CASSGTSGSGTDTQYF.